This T cell receptor (beta chain) comes out of a study of immune evolution from preneoplasia to lung adenocarcinoma. CDR1 SNHLY and CDR2 FYNNEI come from the germline V gene. The V and J ends lost 5 bases and 4 bases respectively, with 20 bases between them. The CDR3 covers 16 residues. Libraries were prepared by immunoSEQ multiplex PCR; TCRdb keeps only in-frame clonotypes and omits some of them. The table includes fewer than 6,000 clones, 81% detected once. The clonotype was recovered from a person aged 50-75 years with lung adenocarcinoma. The sequencing input was FFPE normal lung tissue adjacent to the tumor. V and J are TRBV2 and TRBJ1-2; D is possibly TRBD1 (6 bases). The CDR3 DNA reads TGTGCCAGCAGTTTACCCTCTTACAGGGACCTCTATGGCTACACCTTC. Residues: CASSLPSYRDLYGYTF.